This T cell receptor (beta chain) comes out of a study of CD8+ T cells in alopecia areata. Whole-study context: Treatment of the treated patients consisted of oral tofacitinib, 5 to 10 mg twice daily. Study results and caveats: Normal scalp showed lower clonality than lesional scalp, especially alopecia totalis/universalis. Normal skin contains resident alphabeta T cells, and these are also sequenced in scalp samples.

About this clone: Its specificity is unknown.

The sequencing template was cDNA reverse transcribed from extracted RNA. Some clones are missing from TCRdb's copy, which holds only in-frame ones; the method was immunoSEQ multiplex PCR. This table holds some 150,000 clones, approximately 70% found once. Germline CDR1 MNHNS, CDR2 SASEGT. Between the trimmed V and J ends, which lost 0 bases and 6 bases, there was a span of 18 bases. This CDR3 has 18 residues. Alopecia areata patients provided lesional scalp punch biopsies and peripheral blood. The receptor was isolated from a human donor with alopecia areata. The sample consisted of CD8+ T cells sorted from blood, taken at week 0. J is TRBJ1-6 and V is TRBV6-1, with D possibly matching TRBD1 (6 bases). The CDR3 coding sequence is TGTGCCAGCAGTGAAGCGGTACAGGGTGGGGGGACTAATTCACCCCTCCACTTT. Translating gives CASSEAVQGGGTNSPLHF.